Below are 18 T cell receptor beta chains sequenced from a single sample in a study of CD8 T cells in ankylosing spondylitis. TCRdb reanalysed the 5' RACE reads using MiXCR and keeps one entry per CDR3 protein. Of fewer than 550,000 distinct CDR3 sequences in the sample, 5.3% were seen once. These receptors have no identified antigens. Broader study findings: Eight highly homologous variants formed a TCR beta motif that appeared characteristic of ankylosing spondylitis blood.

The sequencing sample was made of blood, either unsorted or a sorted T cell fraction (not recorded which). The receptors shown here come from a male donor with ankylosing spondylitis.

This clonotype appeared many times. The genes are TRBV12-3 or TRBV12-4 and TRBJ2-1; D unresolved. With 6 bases removed from V and 6 bases from J, the gap between germline ends came to 9 bases. This CDR3 is built from 12 residues. The CDR3 reads CASSRVGNEQFF. CDR3 nucleotide sequence: TGTGCCAGCAGCCGAGTAGGCAATGAGCAGTTCTTC.

In its sample, this clonotype was seen a few times. The rearrangement links TRBV4-1 to TRBJ2-1; D uncertain. With 4 bases removed from V and 8 bases from J, the gap between germline ends came to 18 bases. The CDR3 runs to 15 residues. Germline V lookup: CDR1 MGHRA, CDR2 YSYEKL. The DNA for the CDR3 is TGCGCCAGCAGCCGCCAAACGGGCTTCACGGATGAGCAGTTCTTC. This encodes CASSRQTGFTDEQFF.

The genes are TRBV20-1 and TRBJ1-5, with D uncertain. The CDR3 sequence is 14 residues long. The V gene's germline CDR1 is DFQATT and CDR2 SNEGSKA (reference sequence). V gave up 3 bases and J gave up 0 bases, with 9 bases separating them. CDR3 nucleotides: TGCAGTGCTAGTAACGCATATAGCAATCAGCCCCAGCATTTT. It specifies CSASNAYSNQPQHF.

This clonotype has at least ten counts. The chain carries TRBV28 and TRBJ1-2; D unclear. V dropped 2 bases and J dropped 4 bases, with 5 bases sitting between them. The CDR3 has 12 amino acids. Germline V gene lookup returns CDR1 MDHEN and CDR2 SYDVKM. CDR3 nucleotide sequence: TGTGCCAGCAGTTTAAGATTCTATGGCTACACCTTC. Amino acids: CASSLRFYGYTF.

Remarks on this clonotype: The junction and the germline gene differ at one end; a read error may be behind it. The chain recombines TRBV7-7 with TRBJ2-1, with 10 bases aligning to TRBD2. The length of the CDR3 is 17 residues. Germline V gene lookup returns CDR1 SSHAT and CDR2 FNYEAQ (reference sequence). The CDR3 sequence: CASSLDSASGSYNEQFF. The CDR3 coding sequence is TGTGCTAGCAGCTTAGATTCGGCTAGCGGGAGCTACAATGAGCAGTTCTTC.

At least ten counts were recorded for this clonotype. This chain joins TRBV27 and TRBJ1-1; 8 bases map to TRBD1. Trimming took 6 bases from V and 3 from J; bases not matched to a gene: 6. Germline V gene lookup returns CDR1 MNHEY and CDR2 SMNVEV (reference sequence). The CDR3 contains 14 residues. In DNA form, the CDR3 reads TGTGCCAGCAGCAGACCAGGGGGCTACACTGAAGCTTTCTTT. Translated, it gives CASSRPGGYTEAFF.

This clonotype was observed at least ten times. The V gene is TRBV7-9, the J gene TRBJ2-2, with TRBD2 matching over 7 bases. The CDR3 runs 15 residues. V was clipped by 5 bases and J by 4 bases; unmatched bases: 7. Per germline, CDR1 SEHNR and CDR2 FQNEAQ (reference sequence). This chain's CDR3 is CASSPGGGATGELFF. CDR3 DNA: TGTGCCAGCAGCCCCGGGGGAGGGGCCACCGGGGAGCTGTTTTTT.

In this sample, this clonotype turned up many times. The CDR3 protein is CASSYHSSYEQYF. CDR3 sequence (DNA): TGTGCCAGCAGTTATCACAGCTCCTACGAGCAGTACTTC. This rearrangement joins TRBV27 to TRBJ2-7, with no clear D. In germline, CDR1 is MNHEY, CDR2 SMNVEV (reference sequence). V was cut by 4 bases and J by 0 bases, with 7 bases left in between. The CDR3 has 13 amino acids.

The table lists this clonotype with a few counts. The chain employs TRBV5-1 and TRBJ1-4; tentative D call: TRBD1 (5 bases). Trimming removed 4 bases at V and 8 bases at J, with 21 bases between. This CDR3 has 16 residues. Germline V gene data show CDR1 as SGHRS and CDR2 as YFSETQ. CDR3 protein: CASSRGTSRYPEKLFF. The CDR3 DNA sequence: TGCGCCAGCAGCCGCGGGACGTCGCGCTACCCCGAAAAACTGTTTTTT.

In its sample, this clonotype was seen many times. The chain joins TRBV20-1 to TRBJ2-1; 7 bases are a match to TRBD2. The CDR3 spans 17 residues. Trimming at V came to 3 bases and at J to 4 bases, leaving 15 bases not matched to a gene. Germline lookup yields CDR1 DFQATT and CDR2 SNEGSKA (reference sequence). The CDR3 coding sequence is TGCAGTGCTAGCCCTCCGCTTTCGAGCGGGAAGTACAATGAGCAGTTCTTC. This translates into CSASPPLSSGKYNEQFF.

At least ten counts were recorded for this clonotype. V and J are TRBV6-1 and TRBJ1-1, with a tentative D call TRBD1 (6 bases). V lost 6 bases to trimming and J lost 5 bases, with 13 bases between them. CDR3 length: 13 residues. Germline V gives CDR1 MNHNS, CDR2 SASEGT. CDR3 protein: CASSHGGRTEAFF. The CDR3 DNA follows: TGTGCCAGCAGCCATGGGGGGCGGACTGAAGCTTTCTTT.

This clonotype has a count of ten or more. The chain couples TRBV11-1 to TRBJ1-1; 8 bases are shared with TRBD1. Per germline, CDR1 SGHAT and CDR2 FQDESV (reference sequence). The V segment lost 5 bases and the J segment 1 base; nucleotides outside the gene matches: 6. This CDR3 comprises 15 residues. The CDR3 spells CASSLRTGQNTEAFF. CDR3 coding DNA: TGTGCCAGCAGCCTAAGGACAGGGCAGAACACTGAAGCTTTCTTT.

This clonotype was observed many times. The J gene is TRBJ2-3, the V gene TRBV4-2; 9 bases align to TRBD2. Germline values: CDR1 LGHNA, CDR2 YNFKEQ. The trim removed 2 bases at V and 9 bases at J, leaving 0 bases unmatched. The CDR3 consists of 12 residues. The DNA of the CDR3 is TGTGCCAGCAGCCAACTAGCGGGGACGCAGTATTTT. Amino acids: CASSQLAGTQYF.

Many counts were recorded for this clonotype. The chain recombines TRBV5-1 with TRBJ2-2, with D possibly TRBD2 on 6 matching bases. The CDR3 consists of 17 residues. V dropped 5 bases and J dropped 4 bases, with 21 bases sitting between them. Germline-derived CDR1 and CDR2 are SGHRS and YFSETQ. CDR3 nucleotides: TGCGCCAGCAGAGAGACGGTCGATCGGGGAGGCACCGGGGAGCTGTTTTTT. Amino acids: CASRETVDRGGTGELFF.

This clonotype was seen ten or more times. This chain uses TRBV6-2 or TRBV6-3 with TRBJ1-5; the D gene is possibly TRBD1 (6 bases). The V end lost 2 bases, the J end lost 6 bases, and 11 bases lay between the germline ends. The CDR3 runs 14 residues. CDR1 MNHEY and CDR2 SVGEGT come from the germline V gene. CDR3: CASSYGGRSQPQHF. As DNA, the CDR3 is TGTGCCAGCAGTTACGGGGGGCGCAGTCAGCCCCAGCATTTT.

This clonotype was counted at least ten times. The rearrangement links TRBV18 to TRBJ1-2, with D hard to call. The germline V gene encodes CDR1 KGHSH and CDR2 LQKENI. V lost 0 bases to trimming and J lost 4 bases, with 12 bases between them. The CDR3 covers 15 residues. The CDR3 is CASSPPGNRAYGYTF. The CDR3 DNA sequence: TGTGCCAGCTCACCACCCGGGAACCGAGCCTATGGCTACACCTTC. Based on the CDR3 plus reference TRBV18 and TRBJ1-2, the full variable domain is NAGVMQNPRHLVRRRGQEARLRCSPMKGHSHVYWYRQLPEEGLKFMVYLQKENIIDESGMPKERFSAEFPKEGPSILRIQQVVRGDSAAYFCASSPPGNRAYGYTFGSGTRLTVV.

This clonotype was recorded many times. The DNA for the CDR3 is TGCAGCGTTGTCTCCGGGGATTCCTACGAGCAGTACTTC. It specifies CSVVSGDSYEQYF. The rearrangement uses TRBV29-1 and TRBJ2-7; D is perhaps TRBD2 (5 bases). The V and J ends lost 4 bases and 1 base respectively, with 11 bases between them. CDR1 is SQVTM and CDR2 is ANQGSEA in the germline V gene. The CDR3 has 13 amino acids.

This clonotype was observed at least ten times. The chain couples TRBV29-1 to TRBJ1-5; 9 positions match TRBD1. The CDR3 has 15 amino acids. The V segment lost 5 bases and the J segment 7 bases; nucleotides outside the gene matches: 12. CDR1 is SQVTM and CDR2 is ANQGSEA in the germline V gene. CDR3 sequence reads: CSVTTGGKRWQPQHF. Written as DNA, the CDR3 is TGCAGCGTTACGACAGGGGGTAAGCGTTGGCAGCCCCAGCATTTT.